These 3 T cell receptor beta chains were sequenced from one sample in a study of blood T cell repertoires in COVID-19. Only in-frame clones appear in the TCRdb table, and some are missing; sequencing was by immunoSEQ multiplex PCR. Here the sample spans approximately 260,000 clones, over 70% being singletons. The sequencing input was peripheral blood. Every receptor here comes from a woman in her 70s with COVID-19, enrolled during active disease.

V gene TRBV28 combines with J gene TRBJ1-1; 7 nucleotides match TRBD1. The CDR3 runs to 14 residues. Per the germline V gene, CDR1 is MDHEN and CDR2 is SYDVKM. Unmatched junction bases numbered 11, after V lost 7 bases and J lost 6 bases. This chain's CDR3 is CASTSTGKGPEAFF. The CDR3 DNA reads as TGTGCCAGCACCTCGACAGGGAAGGGGCCTGAAGCTTTCTTT.

The chain links TRBV18 to TRBJ2-7, with 11 bases that match TRBD1. Looked up from germline, CDR1 is KGHSH and CDR2 is LQKENI. V was clipped by 6 bases and J by 7 bases; unmatched bases: 11. This CDR3 has 15 residues. For the CDR3, the DNA is TGTGCCAGCTCTACAACCGGGACAGGGGGTGTTGAGCAGTACTTC. This translates into CASSTTGTGGVEQYF.

In DNA, the CDR3 is TGTGCCTGGAGTGTACCAAACACCTACGAGCAGTACTTC. Its translation: CAWSVPNTYEQYF. The chain uses TRBV30 and TRBJ2-7; D not resolved. Germline V CDR1 and CDR2: GTSNPN, SVGIG (reference sequence). V gave up 0 bases and J gave up 2 bases, with 8 bases separating them. The CDR3 totals 13 residues.